The 20 T cell receptor beta chains reported below all come from one sample, sequenced in a study of tumor-infiltrating lymphocytes in primary liver carcinoma. From approximately 500 ng total RNA, TCR beta cDNA was generated with a primer in the constant region. ARM-PCR was slightly modified, and three nested multiplex PCR rounds with it gave rise to the TCR beta libraries. TRBV1-TRBV30 forward primers paired with a C-beta reverse primer drove the first two PCR rounds, 10 cycles each. TCRdb passed the multiplex PCR reads through MiXCR, listing each CDR3 protein once. The sample lists approximately 210,000 distinct CDR3 sequences, roughly two thirds occurring once. The researchers obtained blood RNA from unsorted whole blood and also extracted germline DNA. Sequenced input: peripheral blood. These receptors were obtained from a woman aged 55 to 70 with primary liver carcinoma and hepatitis B virus infection.

Remarks on this clonotype: One end of the junction varies from germline; a read error may be responsible. The chain joins TRBV11-2 to TRBJ1-2; no reliable D call. Germline V lookup: CDR1 SGHAT, CDR2 FQNNGV. The CDR3 covers 15 residues. Written as DNA, the CDR3 is TGTGCCAGCAGCCTGAAGATAGGGAATAACTATGGTTACACCTTC. It encodes CASSLKIGNNYGYTF.

This chain uses TRBV5-5 with TRBJ1-5; tentative D call: TRBD1 (5 bases). Germline assignment: CDR1 SGHKS and CDR2 YYEKEE (reference sequence). This CDR3 comprises 16 residues. Trimming pared 2 bases from V and 5 bases from J, leaving 17 bases between. CDR3 protein: CASSFTAGRDDQPQHF. The CDR3, as DNA: TGTGCCAGCAGCTTCACGGCGGGACGAGACGATCAGCCCCAGCATTTT.

The CDR3 DNA reads TGTGCCAGCAGCCAATCGAACTACGAGCAGTACTTC. This sequence encodes CASSQSNYEQYF. The chain uses TRBV16 and TRBJ2-7, with unresolved D. The germline V and J ends were trimmed by 0 bases and 3 bases, with 3 bases remaining between them. Germline CDR1 and CDR2: KGHSY and FQNENV. This CDR3 has 12 amino acids.

The rearrangement links TRBV2 to TRBJ1-5; 8 nucleotides line up with TRBD1. The CDR3 is made up of 14 amino acids. J lost 1 base, V lost 10 bases, and 6 bases had no gene match. CDR1 and CDR2 (germline): SNHLY, FYNNEI. CDR3 nucleotides: TGTGCCATCGGACAGGGCCAGAGCAATCAGCCCCAGCATTTT. As protein: CAIGQGQSNQPQHF.

This clonotype was counted only a few times. The V and J genes are TRBV5-1 and TRBJ2-3, with TRBD1 matching over 9 bases. The CDR3 is 15 amino acids. Germline CDR1 is SGHRS and CDR2 is YFSETQ. V lost 5 bases, J lost 4 bases, and 8 bases stayed unmatched. The CDR3 sequence is CASRGEQGAADTQYF. CDR3 coding DNA: TGCGCCAGCAGGGGAGAACAGGGGGCCGCAGATACGCAGTATTTT. Filled out from reference TRBV5-1 and TRBJ2-3, the complete variable domain reads KAGVTQTPRYLIKTRGQQVTLSCSPISGHRSVSWYQQTPGQGLQFLFEYFSETQRNKGNFPGRFSGRQFSNSRSEMNVSTLELGDSALYLCASRGEQGAADTQYFGPGTRLTVL.

There are a few counts of this clonotype. V gene TRBV7-9 combines with J gene TRBJ2-3; TRBD2 matches at 11 bases. J lost 5 bases, V lost 10 bases, and 11 bases had no gene match. The CDR3 loop spans 15 amino acids. Germline CDR1 is SEHNR and CDR2 is FQNEAQ (reference sequence). The CDR3 DNA reads TGTGCCACCGTAACCACTAGCGGGAGAAAAGATACGCAGTATTTT. Translation: CATVTTSGRKDTQYF.

The genes are TRBV12-3 or TRBV12-4 and TRBJ2-7; D perhaps matches TRBD1 (6 bases). Trimming removed 4 bases from V and 6 bases from J, with 16 bases in between. The CDR3 has 14 residues. CDR3 in DNA: TGTGCCAGCAGTTCGGCAGGGGTGCCCGTCGAGCAGTACTTC. Protein sequence: CASSSAGVPVEQYF.

This clonotype was found many times. V and J are TRBV6-2 or TRBV6-3 and TRBJ2-7; TRBD1 agrees at 7 bases. CDR3 length: 16 amino acids. Germline V gives CDR1 MNHEY, CDR2 SVGEGT. V lost 6 bases, J lost 3 bases, and 14 bases stayed unmatched. The CDR3 DNA sequence: TGTGCCAGCAGCCAGGACAGGTTTAAATTAAACTACGAGCAGTACTTC. Encoded protein: CASSQDRFKLNYEQYF.

The chain has TRBV11-2 and TRBJ1-1; D remains ambiguous. Germline V gene sequence: CDR1 SGHAT, CDR2 FQNNGV. V lost 6 bases and J lost 7, with 18 bases in between. CDR3 size: 14 residues. For the CDR3, the DNA is TGTGCCAGCAGACCGAGGATAGGGCCCATTGAAGCTTTCTTT. Its protein is CASRPRIGPIEAFF.

The rearrangement links TRBV11-3 to TRBJ1-1, with D tentatively TRBD1 (5 bases). Germline V lookup: CDR1 SGHNT, CDR2 YENEEA. V was pared by 2 bases and J by 4 bases, with 11 bases between. The CDR3 consists of 14 residues. DNA for the CDR3: TGTGCCAGCAGCTTAACGGGTGGGGGCACTGAAGCTTTCTTT. Translating it yields CASSLTGGGTEAFF.

A word on this clonotype: Possible read error: a much larger clone is one base away. The CDR3 end shows no conserved phenylalanine or tryptophan, and so a read error is likely. The chain couples TRBV10-3 to TRBJ2-7, with 8 nucleotides matching TRBD2. This CDR3 contains 15 residues. V lost 2 bases and J lost 3; bases outside the gene matches: 6. CDR1 is ENHRY and CDR2 is SYGVKD in the germline V gene. In DNA, the CDR3 is TGTGCCATCAGTGAGGGCCTAGCGGGTCTCTACGAGCAGTACATC. Protein sequence: CAISEGLAGLYEQYI.

This clonotype was found once. Sequence at one end of the junction differs from germline and may be a read error. V is TRBV29-1 and J is TRBJ2-1; no definite D call. Germline V gene data show CDR1 as SQVTM and CDR2 as ANQGSEA. CDR3 length: 13 residues. As DNA, the CDR3 is TGCAGCGTTGAAGACCGGGTTCCCAATGGGCAGTTCTTC. Translating gives CSVEDRVPNGQFF.

The V call is TRBV6-6, the J call TRBJ1-6; possibly TRBD1 for D (6 bases). The V end lost 6 bases, the J end lost 9 bases, and 15 bases lay between the germline ends. The V gene's germline CDR1 is MNHNY and CDR2 SVGAGI (reference sequence). The CDR3 is made up of 14 amino acids. CDR3 amino acids: CASSLKQGVSPLHF. The CDR3 nucleotides are TGTGCCAGCAGCCTAAAACAGGGAGTTTCACCCCTCCACTTT.

As concerns this clonotype: A much larger clone differs from this one at a single base, so this may be a read error. Since no conserved phenylalanine or tryptophan closes the CDR3, a read error is the likely cause. CDR3 nucleotide sequence: TGTGCCTGGAGCGAAGGCGGAGGGGCCCTGGGGGGCTACACCTTA. Translated: CAWSEGGGALGGYTL. The chain couples TRBV30 to TRBJ1-2; maybe TRBD1 (5 bases). The germline CDR1 and CDR2 sequences are GTSNPN and SVGIG (reference sequence). Trimming left V 3 bases short and J 8 bases short, with 22 bases between. The CDR3 extends over 15 amino acids.

A note on this clonotype: The junction and the germline gene differ at one end; a read error may be behind it. CDR3 DNA sequence: TGTACCAGCAGCCGATGGGACAGCCGCACCACAGATACACAGTATTTT. This codes for CTSSRWDSRTTDTQYF. The rearrangement joins TRBV11-3 to TRBJ2-3, with 7 bases matching TRBD1. CDR3 length: 16 amino acids. In germline, CDR1 is SGHNT, CDR2 YENEEA.

Ten or more counts support this clonotype. The chain is built from TRBV29-1 and TRBJ2-3, with 11 bases lining up with TRBD2. The CDR3 spans 13 residues. Germline assignment: CDR1 SQVTM and CDR2 ANQGSEA. With V trimmed by 2 bases and J by 10 bases, 5 bases remained unmatched. The CDR3 is CSVEKLAGDSQYF. The CDR3 coding sequence is TGCAGCGTTGAAAAACTAGCGGGAGACTCGCAGTATTTT.

A word on this clonotype: As the CDR3 is not closed by the conserved phenylalanine or tryptophan, this likely results from a read error. It is unclear where the CDR3 begins or ends on the DNA, so no DNA is shown, and the CDR3 is as TCRdb lists it. This sequence joins TRBV4-2 and TRBJ2-7; the listed D gene, TRBD1, was not tested against the DNA. The CDR3 extends over 16 residues, inclusive of both ends. Germline V gives CDR1 LGHNA, CDR2 YNFKEQ. CDR3 protein: CASSQDNGTSSYEQYI.

This clonotype was found once. At one end, the junction sequence differs from germline, possibly due to a read error. The J gene is TRBJ2-7, the V gene TRBV11-2; D possibly corresponds to TRBD2 (5 bases). The germline gives CDR1 SGHAT, CDR2 FQNNGV. There are 15 residues in the CDR3. Written as DNA, the CDR3 is TGTGCCAGCAGTCCCCGATCGGAAGCGGATTACGAGCAGCACTTC. Protein sequence: CASSPRSEADYEQHF.

About this clonotype: The junction departs from the called germline gene at one end, perhaps through a read error. The chain uses TRBV6-5 and TRBJ2-5, with D perhaps TRBD1 or TRBD2 (5 bases each). Germline-derived CDR1 and CDR2 are MNHEY and SVGAGI. The CDR3 spans 19 residues. CDR3 nucleotides: TGTGCCAGCGGTTACGGCCGAGTTGACAGACTAATTACCCAAGAGACCCAGTACTTC. Translated, it gives CASGYGRVDRLITQETQYF.

On this clonotype: Compared with germline, one end of the junction differs, possibly owing to a read error. This sequence joins TRBV29-1 and TRBJ1-4; 7 positions match TRBD1. CDR3 size: 15 residues. Germline V CDR1 and CDR2: SQVTM, ANQGSEA. The DNA of the CDR3 is TGCATCGTTGATGCCCCTCGGGACAGTACGACGAAACTGTTTTTT. Translation: CIVDAPRDSTTKLFF.